The present T cell receptor (beta chain) was sequenced within a study of blood T cell repertoires in COVID-19. For the study at large: Whether acute or convalescent, the COVID-19 samples came from the United States, Italy and Spain. The analysed material was cDNA or gDNA that came from T cells, B-cell-depleted T cells, or PBMCs.

Original processing notes: For nucleated cells, counts were estimated from reference gene primer amplification. Assay: immunoSEQ multiplex PCR; the TCRdb copy retains only in-frame clones and omits some. That table furnishes V, J and clone size, whereas the DNA furnished D and trimming. The sample lists 110,000 or so clones; roughly 80% were seen once. The ends were cut back, 4 bases at V and 8 bases at J, with 15 bases in the middle. The CDR3 contains 13 residues. CDR1 is SGHRS and CDR2 is YFSETQ in the germline V gene. This receptor was identified in a middle-aged man with acute or convalescent COVID-19. This chain uses TRBV5-1 with TRBJ1-2; D might be TRBD1 (6 bases). Input material: peripheral blood. CDR3 DNA sequence: TGCGCCAGCAGCCCATCACCTGGGGGCGGCTACACCTTC. Translated, it gives CASSPSPGGGYTF.